This T cell receptor beta chain was documented in a study of blood T cell repertoires in COVID-19. Using immunoSEQ multiplex PCR, the repertoire was profiled, and TCRdb retains in-frame clones only, with some absent. The sample contains 200,000 to 300,000 clones, 86% of which appear only once. This clone was observed a single time. This TCR was sampled from a man under 40 with active or convalescent COVID-19. Sequences were obtained from peripheral blood.

The CDR3 sequence: CASSSIADTQYF. In nucleotides, the CDR3 is TGTGCCAGCAGCTCAATCGCGGATACGCAGTATTTT. The rearrangement links TRBV5-4 to TRBJ2-3; unclear D gene. From germline, CDR1 is SGHNT and CDR2 YYREEE (reference sequence). This CDR3 is 12 amino acids long. V gave up 3 bases and J gave up 6 bases, with 8 bases separating them.